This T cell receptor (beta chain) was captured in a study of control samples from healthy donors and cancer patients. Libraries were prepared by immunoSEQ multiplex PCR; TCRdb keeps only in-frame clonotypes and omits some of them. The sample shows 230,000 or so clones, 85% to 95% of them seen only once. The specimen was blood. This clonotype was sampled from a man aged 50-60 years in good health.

The DNA for the CDR3 is TGTGCCAGCAGCTTAGGGGACAGGGTGAACACTGAAGCTTTCTTT. This sequence encodes CASSLGDRVNTEAFF. The chain links TRBV9 to TRBJ1-1, with TRBD1 identical over 9 bases. V dropped 4 bases and J dropped 0; count of bases not matched to a gene: 4. Germline V gives CDR1 SGDLS, CDR2 YYNGEE. The length of the CDR3 is 15 residues.